The clone carrying this T cell receptor (beta chain) has just a few counts. This sample stems from a study of T cells in Graves' hyperthyroidism and ophthalmopathy. The CDR3 totals 14 residues. Germline CDR1 is MGHRA and CDR2 is YSYEKL. V lost 2 bases to trimming and J lost 4 bases, with 12 bases between them. Amplification of TCR beta CDR3 regions used RNA as the template. RT-PCR in the first round (using the HTBI primer set) targeted the TCR CDR3. TCRdb redid the calling of the multiplex PCR reads with MiXCR, one entry per CDR3 protein. The repertoire holds fewer than 350,000 distinct CDR3 sequences, with about 20% as singletons.

This chain connects TRBV4-1 to TRBJ2-7; D uncertain. Material: blood. The source is a woman aged 45-59 years with Graves' hyperthyroidism. The CDR3 protein is CASSQPTNGYEQYF. CDR3 bases: TGCGCCAGCAGCCAACCTACGAACGGGTACGAGCAGTACTTC.